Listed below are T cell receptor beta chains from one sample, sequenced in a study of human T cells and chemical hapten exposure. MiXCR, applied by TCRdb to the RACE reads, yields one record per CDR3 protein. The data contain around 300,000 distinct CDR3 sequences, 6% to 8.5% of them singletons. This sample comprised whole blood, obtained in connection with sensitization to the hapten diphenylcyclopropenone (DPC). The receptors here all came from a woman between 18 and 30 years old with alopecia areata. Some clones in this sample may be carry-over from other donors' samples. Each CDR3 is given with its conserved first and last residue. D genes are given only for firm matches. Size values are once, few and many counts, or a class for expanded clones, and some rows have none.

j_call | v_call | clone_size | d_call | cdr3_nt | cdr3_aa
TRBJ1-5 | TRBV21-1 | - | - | TGTGCCAGCAGCCCCTCCGCCTGGCACAGGGGGGGGATAGGCAATCAGCCCCAGCATTTT | CASSPSAWHRGGIGNQPQHF
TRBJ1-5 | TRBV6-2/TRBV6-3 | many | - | TGTGCCAGCAGTCCGAACGGGGTCAATCAGCCCCAGCATTTT | CASSPNGVNQPQHF
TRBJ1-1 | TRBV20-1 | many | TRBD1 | TGCAGTGCAGGGGGCCAGGGCACTGAAGCTTTCTTT | CSAGGQGTEAFF
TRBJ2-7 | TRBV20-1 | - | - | TGCAGTGCCCCTATCGGCTACGAGCAGTACTTC | CSAPIGYEQYF
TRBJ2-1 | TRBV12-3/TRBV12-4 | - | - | TGTGCCAGCAGTTTACTAGCCTCCTACAATGAGCAGTTCTTC | CASSLLASYNEQFF
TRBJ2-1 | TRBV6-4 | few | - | TGTGCCAGCAGTGCAAAGGACATCGGCTCCTACAATGAGCAGTTCTTC | CASSAKDIGSYNEQFF
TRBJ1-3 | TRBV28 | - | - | TGTGCCAGCAGTCCCGTCGGAGGCTCTGGAAACACCATATATTTT | CASSPVGGSGNTIYF
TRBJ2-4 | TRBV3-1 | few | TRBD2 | TGTGCCAGCAGCCCGGGGACTAGCTGGGACATTCAGTACTTC | CASSPGTSWDIQYF
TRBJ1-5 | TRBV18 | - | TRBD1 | TGTGCCAGCTCACCGTTGGGACAGGACAATCAGCCCCAGCATTTT | CASSPLGQDNQPQHF
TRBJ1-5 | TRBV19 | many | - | TGTGCCAGTAGTATAGAGGCCAGGCCCCAGCATTTT | CASSIEARPQHF
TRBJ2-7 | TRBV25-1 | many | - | TGTGCCAGCAGTGCCGCCCGACGGTCCTACGAGCAGTACTTC | CASSAARRSYEQYF
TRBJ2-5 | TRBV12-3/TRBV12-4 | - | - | TGTGCCAGCAGTTCTCACGGACAGTACCAAGAGACCCAGTACTTC | CASSSHGQYQETQYF
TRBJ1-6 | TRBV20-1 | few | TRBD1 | TGCAGTGCTTCCGACCGGGGACAGGGTAATTCACCCCTCCACTTT | CSASDRGQGNSPLHF
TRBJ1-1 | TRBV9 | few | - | TGTGCCAGTAAAGCGAATGGGAAACAGGGAGGTGGTAGATGCTCGTCTAATTTT | CASKANGKQGGGRCSSNF
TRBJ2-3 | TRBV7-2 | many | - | TGTGCCAGCAGTCCGTGGGTAGGGCCAGATACGCAGTATTTT | CASSPWVGPDTQYF
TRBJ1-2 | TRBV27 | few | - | TGTGCCAGCAGTCTTGCCCATCCAGGTTTTAACTATGGCTACACCTTC | CASSLAHPGFNYGYTF
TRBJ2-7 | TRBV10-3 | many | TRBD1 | TGTGCCATCAGTGACAGGGGGCTGTACGAGCAGTACTTC | CAISDRGLYEQYF
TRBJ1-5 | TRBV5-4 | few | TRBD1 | TGTGCCAGCAGCCTGGGACAGAGTCAGCCCCAGCATTTT | CASSLGQSQPQHF
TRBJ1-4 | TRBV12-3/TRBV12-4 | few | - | TGTGCCAGCAGTCGCCAGGGAGATGAAAAACTGTTTTTT | CASSRQGDEKLFF
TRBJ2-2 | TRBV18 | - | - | TGTGCCAGCTCACCAGACAGGTCGTCCGGGGAGCTGTTTTTT | CASSPDRSSGELFF
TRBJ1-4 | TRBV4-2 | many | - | TGTGCCAGCAGCCAAAAACAGGCATGGGGTGAAAAACTGTTTTTT | CASSQKQAWGEKLFF
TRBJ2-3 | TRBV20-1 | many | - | TGCAGTGCTCCCGACAGGACAGATACGCAGTATTTT | CSAPDRTDTQYF
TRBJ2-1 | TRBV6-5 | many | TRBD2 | TGTGCCAGCAGTGGACTAGCGGGGGTACGGTACAATGAGCAGTTCTTC | CASSGLAGVRYNEQFF
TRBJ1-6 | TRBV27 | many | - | TGTGCCAGCAAACCCTCCTATAATTCACCCCTCCACTTT | CASKPSYNSPLHF
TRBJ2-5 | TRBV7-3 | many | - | TGTGCCAGCAGCTTAATGGGGGGACGTGGAGAAGAGACCCAGTACTTC | CASSLMGGRGEETQYF
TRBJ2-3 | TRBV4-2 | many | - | TGTGCCAGCAGCCAAGATCCTAGCACAGATACGCAGTATTTT | CASSQDPSTDTQYF
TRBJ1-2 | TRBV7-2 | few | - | TGTGCCAGCAGCTTTTCCCCTTGGAGGCAGGACTATGGCTACACCTTC | CASSFSPWRQDYGYTF
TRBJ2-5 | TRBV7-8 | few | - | TGTGCCAGCAGCCCCCTTAGGGGGGGCGAAGAGACCCAGTACTTC | CASSPLRGGEETQYF
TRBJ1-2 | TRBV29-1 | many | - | TGCAGCGTCAGGACAGAAGAATACTATGGCTACACCTTC | CSVRTEEYYGYTF
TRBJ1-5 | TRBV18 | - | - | TGTGCCAGCTCGGGAATGACGGACTCGGGGCCCCAGCATTTT | CASSGMTDSGPQHF
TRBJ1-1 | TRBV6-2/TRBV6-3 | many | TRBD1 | TGTGCCAGCAGTTACTCGAGAGGGGGCTCGAGGGCTACTGAAGCTTTCTTT | CASSYSRGGSRATEAFF
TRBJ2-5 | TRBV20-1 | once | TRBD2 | TGCAGTGCTCGGGGACTAGCGGGGGCCGAGCAAGAGACCCAGTACTTC | CSARGLAGAEQETQYF
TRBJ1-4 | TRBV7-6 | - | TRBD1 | TGTGCCAGCAGCTCAAGGACAGGGCTACGTAATGAAAAACTGTTTTTT | CASSSRTGLRNEKLFF
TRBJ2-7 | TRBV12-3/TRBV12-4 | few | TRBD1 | TGTGCCAGCAGGGGACAGGGATGGGGCGAGCAGTACTTC | CASRGQGWGEQYF
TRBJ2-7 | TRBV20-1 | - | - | TGCAGTGCTAGAGATCCCAGGGGATCCGACTACGAGCAGTACTTC | CSARDPRGSDYEQYF
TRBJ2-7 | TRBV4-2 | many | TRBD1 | TGTGCCAGCAGCCCCAACGGACAACCGGGACAGGGGGCCTACGAGCAGTACTTC | CASSPNGQPGQGAYEQYF
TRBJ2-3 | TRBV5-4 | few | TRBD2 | TGTGCCAGCAGCTTGGTGGTTAGCGGGGGGGCCACAGATACGCAGTATTTT | CASSLVVSGGATDTQYF
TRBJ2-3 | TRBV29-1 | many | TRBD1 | TGCAGCGCCTCGGGACAGGGAGTAGATACGCAGTATTTT | CSASGQGVDTQYF
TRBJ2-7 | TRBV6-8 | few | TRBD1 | TGTGCCAGCAGTTCGGCAGGGGGTTCCTTTCTTTACGAGCAGTACTTC | CASSSAGGSFLYEQYF
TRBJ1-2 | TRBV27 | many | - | TGTGCCAGCAGACAGAACGAGGGCCGGAGATATGGCTACACCTTC | CASRQNEGRRYGYTF
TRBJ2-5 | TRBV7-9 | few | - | TGTGCCAGCAGCGCCGACTGGATCCAAGAGACCCAGTACTTC | CASSADWIQETQYF
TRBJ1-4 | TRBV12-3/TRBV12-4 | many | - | TGTGCCAGCGTTCGATCCCACGGGGAAAAACTGTTTTTT | CASVRSHGEKLFF
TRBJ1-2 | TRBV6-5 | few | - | TGTGCCAGCAGGCAGGGGAGTGGCTACACCTTC | CASRQGSGYTF
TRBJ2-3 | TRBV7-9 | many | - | TGTGCCAGCAGCCGAGCGGTTAGCACAGATACGCAGTATTTT | CASSRAVSTDTQYF
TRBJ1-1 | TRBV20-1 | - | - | TGCAGTGCTAGACCTTTACAGGAGCCGAACACTGAAGCTTTCTTT | CSARPLQEPNTEAFF
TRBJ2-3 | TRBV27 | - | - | TGTGCCAGCAGTGAGACCGGGACTCCCCGCACAGATACGCAGTATTTT | CASSETGTPRTDTQYF
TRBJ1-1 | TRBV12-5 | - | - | TGTGCTAGTGGCCCACAGGGTGTCACTGAAGCTTTCTTT | CASGPQGVTEAFF
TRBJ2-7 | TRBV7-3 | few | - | TGTGCCAGCAGCCTACAGGGTGGCAACGAGCAGTACTTC | CASSLQGGNEQYF
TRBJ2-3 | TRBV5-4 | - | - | TGTGCCAGCAGCTGGAAGGGAAGCGGAGGGGGGGCAGATACGCAGTATTTT | CASSWKGSGGGADTQYF
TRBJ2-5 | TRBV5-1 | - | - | TGCGCCAGCAGCATACGGGACACAAAGCAAGAGACCCAGTACTTC | CASSIRDTKQETQYF
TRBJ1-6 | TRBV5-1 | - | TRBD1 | TGCGCCAGCAGCTTGGAGACAGGGAGCAATTCACCCCTCCACTTT | CASSLETGSNSPLHF
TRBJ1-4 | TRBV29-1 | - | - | TGCAGCGTGATGGAAGAGGGGGGGGCTCGGATCTTT | CSVMEEGGARIF
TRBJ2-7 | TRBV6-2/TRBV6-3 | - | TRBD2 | TGTGTCAGCAGTTTACTAGCGGGTCGCCCGGAGCAGTACTTC | CVSSLLAGRPEQYF
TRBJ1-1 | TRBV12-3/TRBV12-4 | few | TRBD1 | TGTGCCAGCAGCCCACAGGGGATCGTATCTTTCTTT | CASSPQGIVSFF
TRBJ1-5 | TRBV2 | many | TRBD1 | TGTGCCAGCAGTCGGGACAGGGCTAATCAGCCCCAGCATTTT | CASSRDRANQPQHF